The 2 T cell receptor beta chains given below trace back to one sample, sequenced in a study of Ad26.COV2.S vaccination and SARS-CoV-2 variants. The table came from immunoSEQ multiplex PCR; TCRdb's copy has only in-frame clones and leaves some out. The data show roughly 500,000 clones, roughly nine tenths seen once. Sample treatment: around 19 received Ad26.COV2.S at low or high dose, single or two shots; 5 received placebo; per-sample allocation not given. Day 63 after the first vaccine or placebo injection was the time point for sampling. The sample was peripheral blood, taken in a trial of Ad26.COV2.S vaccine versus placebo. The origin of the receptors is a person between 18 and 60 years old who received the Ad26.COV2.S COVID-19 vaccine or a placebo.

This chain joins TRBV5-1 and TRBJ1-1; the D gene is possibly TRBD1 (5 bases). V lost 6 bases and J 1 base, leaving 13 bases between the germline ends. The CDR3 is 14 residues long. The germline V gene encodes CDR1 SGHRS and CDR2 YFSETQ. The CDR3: CASTWGSGNTEAFF. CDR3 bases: TGCGCCAGCACCTGGGGGTCAGGGAACACTGAAGCTTTCTTT.

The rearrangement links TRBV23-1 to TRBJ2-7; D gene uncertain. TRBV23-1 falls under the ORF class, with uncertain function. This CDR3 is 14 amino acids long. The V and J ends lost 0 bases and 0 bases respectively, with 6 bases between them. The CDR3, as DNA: TGCGCCAGCAGTCAATCCCGACACTCCTACGAGCAGTACGTC. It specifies CASSQSRHSYEQYV.